These 25 T cell receptor beta chains originate from one sample sequenced in a study of shared clonotypes between healthy human individuals. The protocol was immunoSEQ multiplex PCR, while the TCRdb copy is restricted to in-frame clones and leaves out a portion. Here the sample spans hundreds of thousands of clones, around 75% being singletons. The sample consisted of PBMCs. The source of these receptors is a woman aged 40 to 55 in good health. Some clones in this sample may be carry-over from other donors' samples.

J is TRBJ1-4 and V is TRBV15; D is ambiguous. Between the trimmed V and J ends, which lost 4 bases and 3 bases, there was a span of 12 bases. CDR1 is LNHNV, CDR2 YYDKDF, per germline (reference sequence). The CDR3 consists of 15 residues. The CDR3 region has the DNA TGTGCCACCAGCACCCCACGAGACTCTAATGAAAAACTGTTTTTT. This encodes CATSTPRDSNEKLFF.

The chain carries TRBV19 and TRBJ1-2; TRBD1 aligns across 8 bases. Germline assignment: CDR1 LNHDA and CDR2 SQIVND (reference sequence). CDR3 size: 14 residues. The ends lost 6 bases at V and 3 bases at J; junction bases unmatched: 6. Written as DNA, the CDR3 is TGTGCCAGTAGGAAACAGGGGGTAGACTATGGCTACACCTTC. This encodes CASRKQGVDYGYTF.

The chain is built from TRBV11-2 and TRBJ2-1; tentatively, D is TRBD1 (5 bases). Trimming shortened V by 0 bases and J by 5 bases, and 11 bases separated the two germline ends. From germline, CDR1 is SGHAT and CDR2 FQNNGV. The CDR3 has 15 amino acids. The CDR3 is CASSLDGARDNEQFF. CDR3 DNA: TGTGCCAGCAGCTTAGATGGGGCCAGGGACAATGAGCAGTTCTTC.

CDR3: CASSPGGSSGYTF. The CDR3 DNA sequence: TGCGCCAGCAGCCCGGGGGGGTCAAGTGGCTACACCTTC. V is TRBV5-1 and J is TRBJ1-2; TRBD1 might be the D (5 bases). Germline V gene lookup returns CDR1 SGHRS and CDR2 YFSETQ. The CDR3 consists of 13 residues. Trimming took 4 bases from V and 7 from J, leaving 14 bases between them.

The rearrangement uses TRBV7-6 and TRBJ2-2; D gene ambiguous. The CDR3 consists of 12 residues. Germline CDR1 and CDR2: SGHVS and FNYEAQ. The germline V and J ends were trimmed by 6 bases and 1 base, with 3 bases remaining between them. The CDR3 spells CASSENTGELFF. For the CDR3, the DNA is TGTGCCAGCAGTGAGAACACCGGGGAGCTGTTTTTT.

The V call is TRBV29-1, the J call TRBJ1-5; D not resolved. Germline CDR1 SQVTM, CDR2 ANQGSEA. V lost 5 bases and J lost 4, with 15 bases in between. The CDR3 spans 14 residues. The CDR3 loop is CSVSPGPSNQPQHF. In nucleotides, the CDR3 is TGCAGCGTTAGCCCAGGACCTAGTAATCAGCCCCAGCATTTT.

This clone has more than one count but fewer than ten. The CDR3 loop reads CAWTSGLAAEETQYF. CDR3 sequence (DNA): TGTGCCTGGACCTCTGGGCTAGCGGCCGAAGAGACCCAGTACTTC. The V and J genes are TRBV30 and TRBJ2-5, with 7 nucleotides matching TRBD2. V shed 4 bases and J 3 bases; nucleotides not matched to a gene: 11. This CDR3 spans 15 amino acids. The germline CDR1 and CDR2 sequences are GTSNPN and SVGIG (reference sequence).

J is TRBJ2-7 and V is TRBV5-1; 8 bases are shared with TRBD2. J was trimmed by 12 bases and V by 0 bases; bases with no gene match: 11. Germline values: CDR1 SGHRS, CDR2 YFSETQ. The CDR3 length is 14 residues. CDR3 nucleotides: TGCGCCAGCAGCTTGGCCGCTAGCGGGTCCTCCTGGTACTTC. This encodes CASSLAASGSSWYF. Filled out from reference TRBV5-1 and TRBJ2-7, the complete variable domain reads KAGVTQTPRYLIKTRGQQVTLSCSPISGHRSVSWYQQTPGQGLQFLFEYFSETQRNKGNFPGRFSGRQFSNSRSEMNVSTLELGDSALYLCASSLAASGSSWYFGPGTRLTVT.

Notes on this clone: Distinct nucleotide sequences in the sample also encode this CDR3. CDR3 sequence (DNA): TGCAGTGCTAGATCGGATTACGAGCAGTACTTC. This sequence encodes CSARSDYEQYF. V is TRBV20-1 and J is TRBJ2-5; D is unresolved. The J call may be wrong; the DNA end is better matched by TRBJ2-7. The CDR3 contains 11 residues. Germline V gene data show CDR1 as DFQATT and CDR2 as SNEGSKA (reference sequence).

In this sample, this clone turned up once. This chain connects TRBV4-3 to TRBJ1-4; weak D call: TRBD1 (6 bases). The CDR3 covers 16 residues. Trimming took off 1 base at V and 3 bases at J, with 12 bases between the two ends. Germline assignment: CDR1 LGHNA and CDR2 YSLEER. For the CDR3, the DNA is TGCGCCAGCAGCCAAGTAAGGACAGCCGCTAATGAAAAACTGTTTTTT. This sequence encodes CASSQVRTAANEKLFF.

Notes on this clone: Additional DNA sequences in this sample encode the identical CDR3. The CDR3 spells CASSRGTSGTYEQYF. The CDR3 region has the DNA TGTGCCAGCAGCAGGGGGACTAGCGGGACCTACGAGCAGTACTTC. The chain joins TRBV27 to TRBJ2-7, with 13 bases identical to TRBD2. Germline V gene lookup returns CDR1 MNHEY and CDR2 SMNVEV (reference sequence). V lost 6 bases to trimming and J lost 2 bases; unmatched junction nucleotides: 4. CDR3 length equals 15 residues.

The chain links TRBV7-2 to TRBJ2-3, with 7 positions matching TRBD2. In germline, CDR1 is SGHTA, CDR2 FQGNSA. J gave up 2 bases and V 6 bases, and 8 bases lay outside the gene matches. This CDR3 region has 15 residues. CDR3: CASRSTAGVTDTQYF. Written as DNA, the CDR3 is TGTGCCAGCAGGTCCACCGCGGGAGTCACAGATACGCAGTATTTT.

V is TRBV11-2 and J is TRBJ1-1, with D possibly being TRBD1 (5 bases). Trimming left V 1 base short and J 0 bases short, with 6 bases between. The germline V gene encodes CDR1 SGHAT and CDR2 FQNNGV. This CDR3 has 14 amino acids. CDR3 DNA: TGTGCCAGCAGCTTAGGCAGGGTGAACACTGAAGCTTTCTTT. Protein: CASSLGRVNTEAFF.

The CDR3 DNA sequence: TGTGCCAGCAGCTCGACAGGGGACACCGGGGAGCTGTTTTTT. This translates into CASSSTGDTGELFF. The chain couples TRBV7-3 to TRBJ2-2; 8 bases are shared with TRBD1. V dropped 4 bases and J dropped 3; count of bases not matched to a gene: 1. Germline-derived CDR1 and CDR2 are SGHTA and FQGTGA. The CDR3 runs to 14 residues.

The chain has TRBV5-1 and TRBJ2-1, with 9 bases fitting TRBD1. CDR1 and CDR2 (germline): SGHRS, YFSETQ. The CDR3 loop spans 14 amino acids. After removal of 3 bases from V and 5 bases from J, the junction contained 3 bases not matched to a gene. The CDR3: CASSWGQGDNEQFF. In DNA form, the CDR3 reads TGCGCCAGCAGCTGGGGACAGGGCGACAATGAGCAGTTCTTC.

The chain uses TRBV9 and TRBJ2-5, with 9 bases identical to TRBD1. The V gene end was trimmed by 0 bases and the J gene end by 4 bases; junction bases not matched to a gene: 22. The CDR3 contains 21 residues. Germline-derived CDR1 and CDR2 are SGDLS and YYNGEE. The CDR3 sequence is CASSVAWGIRDRDWVGETQYF. The CDR3 region has the DNA TGTGCCAGCAGCGTAGCTTGGGGGATCCGGGACAGGGACTGGGTGGGAGAGACCCAGTACTTC.

The chain employs TRBV18 and TRBJ2-2, with 11 bases matching TRBD2. The V gene end was trimmed by 2 bases and the J gene end by 6 bases; junction bases not matched to a gene: 5. Germline V gene data show CDR1 as KGHSH and CDR2 as LQKENI. CDR3 length: 16 amino acids. The CDR3 region has the DNA TGTGCCAGCTCACCAGCCACTAGCGGGAGTTCCGGGGAGCTGTTTTTT. It is translated as CASSPATSGSSGELFF.

The chain joins TRBV7-3 to TRBJ2-2; D may be TRBD1 (6 bases). The V gene's germline CDR1 is SGHTA and CDR2 FQGTGA. Trimming stripped 3 bases from V and 4 bases from J, with 9 bases between. The CDR3 is made up of 14 amino acids. The CDR3 DNA sequence: TGTGCCAGCAGCTTTAAACAGGGCACCGGGGAGCTGTTTTTT. The encoded protein is CASSFKQGTGELFF.

The chain combines TRBV5-4 with TRBJ2-1; TRBD2 matches 8 bases. The CDR3 extends over 16 amino acids. The trim removed 3 bases at V and 2 bases at J, leaving 7 bases unmatched. Germline values: CDR1 SGHNT, CDR2 YYREEE (reference sequence). The CDR3, as DNA: TGTGCCAGCAGCTCCGGAGGTAGCGGGACCTACAATGAGCAGTTCTTC. Protein: CASSSGGSGTYNEQFF.

J is TRBJ1-2 and V is TRBV28; 7 bases agree with TRBD1. Unmatched junction bases numbered 4, after V lost 2 bases and J lost 4 bases. CDR1 and CDR2 (germline): MDHEN, SYDVKM. CDR3 length: 14 residues. The CDR3 nucleotides are TGTGCCAGCAGTTTAGAGGGGGCTGGCTATGGCTACACCTTC. This gives the protein CASSLEGAGYGYTF.

The rearrangement links TRBV7-2 to TRBJ1-5; 7 bases line up with TRBD1. The length of the CDR3 is 14 residues. J gave up 7 bases and V 2 bases, and 5 bases lay outside the gene matches. Germline assignment: CDR1 SGHTA and CDR2 FQGNSA. CDR3 DNA: TGTGCCAGCAGCTTAAATATCAGGGGGCAGCCCCAGCATTTT. It codes for CASSLNIRGQPQHF.

This clone has at least ten counts. This rearrangement joins TRBV28 to TRBJ1-5, with TRBD1 matching 8 bases. CDR3 length: 14 amino acids. Germline values: CDR1 MDHEN, CDR2 SYDVKM. V lost 7 bases and J lost 4; bases outside the gene matches: 6. The CDR3, as DNA: TGTGCCAGCACAGACAGGGGACGAAATCAGCCCCAGCATTTT. Encoded protein: CASTDRGRNQPQHF.

The CDR3 loop is CASSQDPGAREQYF. DNA of the CDR3: TGCGCCAGCAGCCAAGATCCGGGAGCGAGAGAGCAGTACTTC. The rearrangement links TRBV4-1 to TRBJ2-7; a possible D gene is TRBD2 (6 bases). V shed 0 bases and J shed 7 bases, with 13 bases lying between them. This CDR3 is built from 14 residues. CDR1 is MGHRA and CDR2 is YSYEKL in the germline V gene.

The chain recombines TRBV5-6 with TRBJ1-5; no definite D call. This CDR3 is 15 amino acids long. With 3 bases removed from V and 5 bases from J, the gap between germline ends came to 15 bases. Germline lookup yields CDR1 SGHDT and CDR2 YYEEEE. The CDR3 DNA is TGTGCCAGCAGCTCGGGGTCGGGATTCGATCAGCCCCAGCATTTT. Translation gives CASSSGSGFDQPQHF. Complete variable domain (other parts from reference TRBV5-6 and TRBJ1-5): DAGVTQSPTHLIKTRGQQVTLRCSPKSGHDTVSWYQQALGQGPQFIFQYYEEEERQRGNFPDRFSGHQFPNYSSELNVNALLLGDSALYLCASSSGSGFDQPQHFGDGTRLSIL.

This chain uses TRBV6-1 with TRBJ1-4; D remains ambiguous. Germline values: CDR1 MNHNS, CDR2 SASEGT. The V end was cut by 6 bases, the J end by 6 bases, with 5 bases between. This CDR3 contains 11 residues. The CDR3 protein is CASRVDEKLFF. The CDR3 bases are TGTGCCAGCAGGGTTGATGAAAAACTGTTTTTT.